The clone carrying this T cell receptor beta chain was seen once. The CDR3 has 15 amino acids. Germline CDR1 SNHLY, CDR2 FYNNEI. J was trimmed by 7 bases and V by 3 bases; bases with no gene match: 8. Authors' data handling: Reference gene primer amplification in the assay estimated nucleated cell counts. Using immunoSEQ multiplex PCR, the repertoire was profiled, and TCRdb retains in-frame clones only, with some absent. V, J and clone size are those of that table, while D and trimming were read from the DNA. The sample contains around 37,000 clones, 85% to 90% of which appear only once. The sample is drawn from a study of blood T cell repertoires in COVID-19. Overall study: Italy, Spain and the United States were the sources of the convalescent and acute COVID-19 samples. Sources were T cells, B-cell-depleted T cells, or PBMCs; the material itself was cDNA or gDNA.

This chain links TRBV2 with TRBJ1-2; 10 bases match TRBD1. The material sequenced was peripheral blood. The TCR sequence derives from a man aged 55 to 70 with active or convalescent COVID-19. CDR3 loop: CASSDSTGGGSGYTF. CDR3 sequence (DNA): TGTGCCAGCAGTGACTCGACAGGGGGCGGGAGTGGCTACACCTTC.